This T cell receptor (beta chain) was documented in a study of cytomegalovirus exposure and HLA in healthy donors. Notes on the study in general: Specific recognition of CMV antigens was confirmed in vitro for a few chains (all CMV-associated).

On this clone: Its antigen is currently unknown.

With 60 Vbeta and 13 Jbeta primers, the PCR was carried out. TCRdb keeps only in-frame clones here, not all; method: immunoSEQ multiplex PCR. The repertoire has about 200,000 clones, about four fifths of them found once; the top ten carry 1.5%. CDR3 length: 14 residues. The V gene end was trimmed by 3 bases and the J gene end by 4 bases; junction bases not matched to a gene: 2. Looked up from germline, CDR1 is LGHNT and CDR2 is FRNRAP. The sample comprised PBMCs. V gene TRBV12-5 combines with J gene TRBJ2-2; 7 bases are a match to TRBD2. The sequence was collected from a girl aged 5-17 years in good health and CMV-seropositive. CDR3 DNA: TGTGCTAGTGGTTTTCCGGGAGGCACCGGGGAGCTGTTTTTT. Translated, it gives CASGFPGGTGELFF.